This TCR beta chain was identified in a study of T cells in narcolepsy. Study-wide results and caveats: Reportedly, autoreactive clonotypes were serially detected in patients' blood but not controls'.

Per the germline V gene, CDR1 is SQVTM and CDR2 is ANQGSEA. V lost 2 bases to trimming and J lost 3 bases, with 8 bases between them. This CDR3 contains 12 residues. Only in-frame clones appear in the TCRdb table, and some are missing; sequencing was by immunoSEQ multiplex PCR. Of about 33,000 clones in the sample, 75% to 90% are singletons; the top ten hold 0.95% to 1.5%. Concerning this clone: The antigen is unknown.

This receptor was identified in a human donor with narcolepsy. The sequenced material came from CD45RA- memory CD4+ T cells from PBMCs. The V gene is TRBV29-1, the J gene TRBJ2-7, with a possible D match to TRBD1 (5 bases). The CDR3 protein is CSVEQGIYEQYF. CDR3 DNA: TGCAGCGTTGAACAGGGTATCTACGAGCAGTACTTC.